The 22 T cell receptor beta chains reported below all come from one sample, sequenced in a study of T cell clonotyping in hematopoietic cell transplantation. This table comes from immunoSEQ multiplex PCR, and its TCRdb copy is limited to in-frame clones, with some not included. The top ten clones hold 7.8% of a sample with 10,000 to 15,000 clones, just under 95% of them seen once. The sample here was PBMCs, taken 100 days after allogeneic stem cell transplant. These receptors were obtained from a female patient aged 45-60 years who had an allogeneic stem cell transplant from an unrelated donor, so the T cells may come from the graft donor. Some clones in this sample may be carry-over from other donors' samples.

This chain uses TRBV19 with TRBJ1-6, with TRBD1 as a possible D gene (6 bases). Germline lookup yields CDR1 LNHDA and CDR2 SQIVND (reference sequence). This CDR3 spans 14 amino acids. The germline V and J ends were trimmed by 5 bases and 7 bases, with 12 bases remaining between them. DNA for the CDR3: TGTGCCAGTAGTGTCACAGGGACGAATTCACCCCTCCACTTT. Protein: CASSVTGTNSPLHF.

The chain has TRBV25-1 and TRBJ1-5, with 8 nucleotides matching TRBD1. This CDR3 comprises 16 residues. Germline CDR1 MGHDK, CDR2 SYGVNS. Losses at the gene ends were 9 bases for V and 6 bases for J; bases not matched to a gene: 16. DNA of the CDR3: TGTGCCAGAGGACAGGGTAAGGGATGTACAGGTCAGCCCCAGCATTTT. Translated, it gives CARGQGKGCTGQPQHF.

This clone was seen only once. The chain couples TRBV27 to TRBJ1-6, with 8 bases matching TRBD1. Germline assignment: CDR1 MNHEY and CDR2 SMNVEV (reference sequence). Losses at the gene ends were 6 bases for V and 0 bases for J; bases not matched to a gene: 16. The CDR3 consists of 20 residues. The CDR3 sequence: CASSFDGQGGSSSYNSPLHF. In nucleotides, the CDR3 is TGTGCCAGCAGCTTCGATGGACAGGGAGGATCTAGCTCCTATAATTCACCCCTCCACTTT.

The chain recombines TRBV2 with TRBJ1-1, with 12 bases fitting TRBD1. The V and J ends lost 8 bases and 9 bases, in that order; junction bases with no gene match: 4. Looked up from germline, CDR1 is SNHLY and CDR2 is FYNNEI. The CDR3 consists of 12 residues. The CDR3 protein is CASRDRGRKAFF. In nucleotides, the CDR3 is TGTGCCAGCCGGGACAGGGGGCGGAAAGCTTTCTTT. Full variable domain (remainder filled in from reference TRBV2 and TRBJ1-1): EPEVTQTPSHQVTQMGQEVILRCVPISNHLYFYWYRQILGQKVEFLVSFYNNEISEKSEIFDDQFSVERPDGSNFTLKIRSTKLEDSAMYFCASRDRGRKAFFGQGTRLTVV.

The chain combines TRBV10-3 with TRBJ1-2, with D unresolved. The germline CDR1 and CDR2 sequences are ENHRY and SYGVKD. V was cut by 11 bases and J by 6 bases, with 13 bases left in between. The CDR3 contains 11 residues. The CDR3 region has the DNA TGTGCCGGCCTTCCCTTCGATGGCTACACCTTC. Its protein product is CAGLPFDGYTF.

V gene TRBV19 combines with J gene TRBJ2-7; tentative D call: TRBD1 (6 bases). The CDR3 loop spans 14 amino acids. With 5 bases removed from V and 2 bases from J, the gap between germline ends came to 13 bases. In germline, CDR1 is LNHDA, CDR2 SQIVND (reference sequence). The CDR3 here is CASSPPGHTYEQYV. The CDR3 DNA is TGTGCCAGTAGTCCCCCGGGACACACCTACGAGCAGTACGTC.

The V and J genes are TRBV5-1 and TRBJ1-2; the D is unclear. V lost 4 bases, J lost 1 base, and 14 bases lay in between. The CDR3 is 15 residues long. The germline V gene has CDR1 SGHRS and CDR2 YFSETQ. CDR3 region: CASSPRPASNYGYTF. CDR3 nucleotide sequence: TGCGCCAGCAGCCCTAGGCCAGCAAGTAACTATGGCTACACCTTC.

The rearrangement uses TRBV7-2 and TRBJ1-5, with D tentatively TRBD1 (5 bases). Germline V gene lookup returns CDR1 SGHTA and CDR2 FQGNSA. Trimming left V 5 bases short and J 4 bases short, with 12 bases between. The CDR3 covers 14 residues. Written as DNA, the CDR3 is TGTGCCAGCAGCATTGGCGGGGGAAATCAGCCCCAGCATTTT. It translates to CASSIGGGNQPQHF.

J is TRBJ2-7 and V is TRBV27; 15 bases agree with TRBD2. The V and J ends lost 6 bases and 6 bases, in that order; junction bases with no gene match: 6. The V gene's germline CDR1 is MNHEY and CDR2 SMNVEV (reference sequence). This CDR3 comprises 15 residues. The CDR3 DNA sequence: TGTGCCAGCAGACCCGGGACTAGCGGGAGGAGCGAGCAGTACTTC. Its protein product is CASRPGTSGRSEQYF.

In its sample, this clone was seen once. The V gene is TRBV29-1, the J gene TRBJ2-3; 7 nucleotides match TRBD2. Trimming took 3 bases from V and 6 from J; bases not matched to a gene: 3. This CDR3 contains 12 residues. Germline V gene data show CDR1 as SQVTM and CDR2 as ANQGSEA. The CDR3 DNA is TGCAGCGTTGAGACTAGCATTGATACGCAGTATTTT. Amino acid sequence: CSVETSIDTQYF.

The V gene is TRBV30, the J gene TRBJ2-3; no firm D call. The CDR3 is 15 residues long. V was trimmed by 0 bases and J by 0 bases, leaving 10 bases between them. The germline V gene has CDR1 GTSNPN and CDR2 SVGIG (reference sequence). CDR3 in amino acids: CAWSVREGSTDTQYF. CDR3 DNA: TGTGCCTGGAGTGTACGAGAAGGCAGCACAGATACGCAGTATTTT.

The chain employs TRBV5-1 and TRBJ2-1; tentatively, D is TRBD2 (6 bases). Trimming took off 4 bases at V and 7 bases at J, with 18 bases between the two ends. This CDR3 contains 15 residues. The germline V gene encodes CDR1 SGHRS and CDR2 YFSETQ. The CDR3 coding sequence is TGCGCCAGCAGCGGGGGGACTCCTCGGGTGAATGAGCAGTTCTTC. The encoded protein is CASSGGTPRVNEQFF. Full variable domain (remainder filled in from reference TRBV5-1 and TRBJ2-1): KAGVTQTPRYLIKTRGQQVTLSCSPISGHRSVSWYQQTPGQGLQFLFEYFSETQRNKGNFPGRFSGRQFSNSRSEMNVSTLELGDSALYLCASSGGTPRVNEQFFGPGTRLTVL.

The chain is built from TRBV11-2 and TRBJ1-3, with D perhaps TRBD1 (6 bases). The CDR3 consists of 18 residues. V was trimmed by 5 bases and J by 0 bases, leaving 20 bases between them. The V gene's germline CDR1 is SGHAT and CDR2 FQNNGV. CDR3 region: CASSPMTLGALSGNTIYF. CDR3 nucleotide sequence: TGTGCCAGCAGCCCTATGACACTGGGGGCTCTCTCTGGAAACACCATATATTTT.

The rearrangement links TRBV5-1 to TRBJ1-5; D remains ambiguous. The CDR3 contains 14 residues. V was pared by 0 bases and J by 1 base, with 5 bases between. Germline assignment: CDR1 SGHRS and CDR2 YFSETQ. The CDR3 protein is CASSLGTSNQPQHF. In DNA, the CDR3 is TGCGCCAGCAGCTTGGGTACAAGCAATCAGCCCCAGCATTTT.

V gene TRBV29-1 combines with J gene TRBJ2-7; 8 bases are a match to TRBD1. V gave up 7 bases and J gave up 0 bases; unmatched junction bases: 8. CDR1 is SQVTM, CDR2 ANQGSEA, per germline. The CDR3 is 14 residues long. CDR3: CSATRGLGSYEQYF. CDR3 DNA sequence: TGCAGCGCTACCAGGGGGCTAGGCTCCTACGAGCAGTACTTC.

The genes are TRBV29-1 and TRBJ1-1, with a possible D match to TRBD1 (6 bases). The CDR3 runs to 13 residues. CDR1 and CDR2 (germline): SQVTM, ANQGSEA. Trimming removed 7 bases at V and 0 bases at J, with 12 bases between. CDR3 sequence (DNA): TGCAGCGCCGGGGGGCAGCTGAACACTGAAGCTTTCTTT. This translates into CSAGGQLNTEAFF.

The V call is TRBV6-5, the J call TRBJ2-7; 7 bases map to TRBD1. This CDR3 is built from 15 residues. Germline V gene sequence: CDR1 MNHEY, CDR2 SVGAGI. V gave up 7 bases and J gave up 3 bases; unmatched junction bases: 12. The CDR3 DNA sequence: TGTGCCAGCACAAATACCCGGGACAGCTTCTACGAGCAGTACTTC. This gives the protein CASTNTRDSFYEQYF.

The CDR3 nucleotides read TGCGCCAGCAGCCAGGGACAGACCTATGGCTACACCTTC. It specifies CASSQGQTYGYTF. The rearrangement links TRBV4-1 to TRBJ1-2, with 7 bases lining up with TRBD1. Germline values: CDR1 MGHRA, CDR2 YSYEKL. V dropped 3 bases and J dropped 4; count of bases not matched to a gene: 2. This CDR3 has 13 amino acids.

The chain links TRBV6-6 to TRBJ2-1, with D possibly matching TRBD1 (5 bases). V lost 0 bases to trimming and J lost 6 bases, with 9 bases between them. CDR1 and CDR2 from the germline V gene are MNHNY and SVGAGI (reference sequence). This CDR3 has 14 residues. The CDR3 DNA reads TGTGCCAGCAGTTACTCGTGGCAGGGCAATGAGCAGTTCTTC. This encodes CASSYSWQGNEQFF.

This clone showed up just once. This chain uses TRBV27 with TRBJ2-3; 14 nucleotides line up with TRBD2. In germline, CDR1 is MNHEY, CDR2 SMNVEV (reference sequence). The J segment lost 3 bases and the V segment lost 10 bases, leaving 9 bases of the junction unmatched. This CDR3 region has 16 residues. The CDR3 here is CATLKRTSGRTDTQYF. CDR3 coding DNA: TGTGCCACCCTAAAGAGGACTAGCGGGAGGACAGATACGCAGTATTTT.

The V call is TRBV5-8, the J call TRBJ1-2; D perhaps matches TRBD1 (5 bases). Germline CDR1 and CDR2: SGHTS and YDEGEE. CDR3 length equals 14 residues. V was pared by 4 bases and J by 1 base, with 11 bases between. In DNA form, the CDR3 reads TGTGCCAGCAGCCCGTGGGACGGTAACTATGGCTACACCTTC. The encoded protein is CASSPWDGNYGYTF.

The gene calls are TRBV5-4 and TRBJ2-1, with TRBD2 identical over 10 bases. From germline, CDR1 is SGHNT and CDR2 YYREEE (reference sequence). V was pared by 3 bases and J by 8 bases, with 5 bases of the junction left unmatched. The CDR3 runs 14 residues. This CDR3 reads CASSSPSGSDEQFF. The CDR3 coding sequence is TGTGCCAGCAGCTCGCCTAGCGGGAGCGATGAGCAGTTCTTC.